This T cell receptor (beta chain) came from a study of cytomegalovirus exposure and HLA in healthy donors. Study results and caveats: Reports indicated that the classifier achieved high specificity and sensitivity in diagnosing cytomegalovirus status. Rarity held for most TCR sequences, but there were some public TCRs that occurred in many donors.

60 Vbeta and 13 Jbeta primers were used in PCR. Profiled with immunoSEQ multiplex PCR; TCRdb holds only in-frame clones, not every one. This sample's clone table lists roughly 64,000 clones. Trimming removed 1 base at V and 2 bases at J, with 11 bases between. CDR1 is SQVTM, CDR2 ANQGSEA, per germline. This CDR3 has 14 residues. In the case of this clone: Its antigen remains unidentified.

J is TRBJ2-5 and V is TRBV29-1; D not certain. Sequenced input: PBMCs. This receptor was taken from a woman aged 18-29 years in good health and CMV-seronegative. The CDR3 coding sequence is TGCAGCGTTGAAGTCCCGGAGCTACAAGAGACCCAGTACTTC. Translating gives CSVEVPELQETQYF. The entire variable domain, with the rest obtained from reference TRBV29-1 and TRBJ2-5, is as follows: SAVISQKPSRDICQRGTSLTIQCQVDSQVTMMFWYRQQPGQSLTLIATANQGSEATYESGFVIDKFPISRPNLTFSTLTVSNMSPEDSSIYLCSVEVPELQETQYFGPGTRLLVL.